This TCR beta chain comes out of a study of metastatic and nonmetastatic thyroid tumors. Not a single patient had been given any form of treatment at any point before undergoing thyroid surgery. Trimming at V came to 6 bases and at J to 8 bases, leaving 4 bases not matched to a gene. Germline lookup yields CDR1 MNHEY and CDR2 SVGEGT. The CDR3 is made up of 12 amino acids. With MiXCR, TCRdb reprocessed the PCR reads. The sample includes approximately 35,000 clones, 18% of them seen just once. The chain is built from TRBV6-2 or TRBV6-3 and TRBJ1-2; 9 bases map to TRBD1. The sequenced material came from blood. The TCR was taken from a male donor with papillary thyroid cancer or a benign thyroid nodule (not recorded which). Some clones in this sample may be carry-over from other donors' samples. Here the CDR3 DNA reads TGTGCCAGCAGACTCGGGACAGGGGGCTACACCTTC. As protein: CASRLGTGGYTF.